The 4 T cell receptor beta chains reported below all come from one sample, sequenced in a study of T cell responses to AZD1222 COVID-19 vaccine. Measured with immunoSEQ multiplex PCR; TCRdb has only the in-frame clones, and not every one. Of 100,000 to 150,000 clones listed, 70% to 90% are singletons. Material: peripheral blood, obtained on day 0 of AZD1222 vaccination. All receptors derive from an adult in good health.

CDR3 region: CATSDRQGAGGYTF. The CDR3 DNA is TGTGCCACCAGTGATCGACAGGGGGCTGGAGGCTACACCTTC. The chain combines TRBV24-1 with TRBJ1-2; TRBD1 agrees at 10 bases. Trimming took 3 bases from V and 8 from J; bases not matched to a gene: 5. In germline, CDR1 is KGHDR, CDR2 SFDVKD. The CDR3 is 14 amino acids.

V usage is TRBV13 and J usage is TRBJ1-1; D not certain. This CDR3 spans 14 amino acids. Trimming pared 8 bases from V and 0 bases from J, leaving 13 bases between. CDR1 PRHDT and CDR2 FYEKMQ come from the germline V gene (reference sequence). DNA for the CDR3: TGTGCCAGCGCAAGACAAATTATGAACACTGAAGCTTTCTTT. It encodes CASARQIMNTEAFF.

The gene calls are TRBV13 and TRBJ1-3; D ambiguous. The CDR3 has 15 residues. Germline CDR1 PRHDT, CDR2 FYEKMQ (reference sequence). Deletions cut 7 bases from V and 0 bases from J, with 13 bases between. The CDR3 coding sequence is TGTGCCAGCACCCATGGACGGATCTCTGGAAACACCATATATTTT. It codes for CASTHGRISGNTIYF.

The chain carries TRBV6-5 and TRBJ2-7; the D call may be TRBD1 or TRBD2 (5 bases each). Trimming shortened V by 4 bases and J by 9 bases, and 10 bases separated the two germline ends. Germline V gene lookup returns CDR1 MNHEY and CDR2 SVGAGI. CDR3 length equals 11 residues. The CDR3 here is CASSLRGVQYF. CDR3 bases: TGTGCCAGCAGTTTGAGGGGTGTGCAGTACTTC.